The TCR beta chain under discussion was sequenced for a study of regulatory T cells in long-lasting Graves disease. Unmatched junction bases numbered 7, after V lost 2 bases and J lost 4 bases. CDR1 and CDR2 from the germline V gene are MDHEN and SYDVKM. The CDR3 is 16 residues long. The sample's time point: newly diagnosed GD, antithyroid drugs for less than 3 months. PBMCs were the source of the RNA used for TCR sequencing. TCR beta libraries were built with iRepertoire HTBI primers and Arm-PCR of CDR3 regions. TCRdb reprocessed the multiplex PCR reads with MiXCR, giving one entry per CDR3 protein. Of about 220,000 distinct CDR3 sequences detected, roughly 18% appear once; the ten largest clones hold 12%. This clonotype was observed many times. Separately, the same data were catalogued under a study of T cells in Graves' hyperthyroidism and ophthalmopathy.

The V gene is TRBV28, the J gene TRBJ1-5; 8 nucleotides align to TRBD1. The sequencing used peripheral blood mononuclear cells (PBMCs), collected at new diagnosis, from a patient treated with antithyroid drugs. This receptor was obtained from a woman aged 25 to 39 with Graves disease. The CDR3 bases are TGTGCCAGCAGTTTACTCGTCGGACAGGGAAATCAGCCCCAGCATTTT. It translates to CASSLLVGQGNQPQHF.